The rows below give T cell receptor beta chains drawn from one sample of a study of OX40 agonist ivuxolimab in advanced cancers. The data were produced by immunoSEQ multiplex PCR, yet TCRdb's version contains in-frame clones alone and is incomplete. The sample includes tens of thousands of clones, over 75% of them seen just once. The material sequenced was CD4+ or CD8+ T cells sorted from blood, taken in a trial of the OX40 agonist ivuxolimab. The source of these receptors is an adult with an advanced solid tumor such as melanoma, head and neck, liver or kidney cancer. The CDR3 runs from the conserved cysteine through the conserved F or W. D genes are given only for firm matches. Expanded clones get a size class; other rows say once, few or many, or leave the size out.

14,TRBV18,TRBJ2-4,NA,NA,CASSPERGKNIQYF,TGTGCCAGCTCACCAGAGCGTGGCAAAAACATTCAGTACTTC
14,TRBV25-1,TRBJ2-1,NA,NA,CASSESRTFNEQFF,TGTGCCAGCAGTGAATCTCGGACTTTTAATGAGCAGTTCTTC
14,TRBV11-3,TRBJ1-1,NA,NA,CASSFGRANTEAFF,TGTGCCAGCAGCTTTGGGAGGGCGAACACTGAAGCTTTCTTT
15,TRBV28,TRBJ1-4,NA,NA,CASSFIAGSGEKLFF,TGTGCCAGCAGTTTTATAGCAGGGTCTGGGGAAAAACTGTTTTTT
17,TRBV5-1,TRBJ2-7,TRBD2,NA,CASSLGGVGLAGHEQYF,TGCGCCAGCAGCTTGGGTGGGGTAGGACTAGCGGGCCACGAGCAGTACTTC
15,TRBV9,TRBJ2-5,TRBD1,NA,CASSRRDSPQETQYF,TGTGCCAGCAGCAGACGGGACAGCCCCCAAGAGACCCAGTACTTC
13,TRBV29-1,TRBJ1-5,NA,few,CSVAGRQNQPQHF,TGCAGCGTCGCTGGACGGCAAAATCAGCCCCAGCATTTT
15,TRBV19,TRBJ1-4,NA,NA,CASYSGRGVDEKLFF,TGTGCCAGCTACTCAGGGAGGGGAGTGGACGAAAAACTGTTTTTT
14,TRBV6-5,TRBJ1-4,NA,NA,CASSGPGTAGVLFF,TGTGCCAGCAGTGGGCCCGGGACTGCCGGGGTACTGTTTTTT
15,TRBV7-8,TRBJ2-2,TRBD1,once,CASSSTGTGFGELFF,TGTGCCAGCAGCTCTACCGGGACAGGGTTCGGGGAGCTGTTTTTT
15,TRBV10-3,TRBJ1-4,TRBD1,NA,CAISESTGFNEKLFF,TGTGCCATCAGTGAGTCGACAGGGTTTAATGAAAAACTGTTTTTT
16,TRBV10-2,TRBJ1-2,NA,once,CASSHRPDGENYGYTF,TGCGCCAGCAGCCACCGACCCGATGGGGAGAACTATGGCTACACCTTC
11,TRBV20-1,TRBJ1-1,NA,NA,CSGQLNTEAFF,TGCAGTGGACAGTTGAACACTGAAGCTTTCTTT
12,TRBV15,TRBJ1-2,NA,NA,CATSIGETGYTF,TGTGCCACCAGCATCGGCGAGACCGGCTACACCTTC
15,TRBV19,TRBJ2-1,TRBD1,NA,CASSIDRGLVNEQFF,TGTGCCAGTAGTATCGACAGGGGGCTCGTTAATGAGCAGTTCTTC
14,TRBV4-2,TRBJ2-1,TRBD1,NA,CASSQGQGNGEQFF,TGTGCCAGCAGCCAAGGACAGGGCAACGGTGAGCAGTTCTTC
16,TRBV4-1,TRBJ2-3,NA,NA,CASSHQKSDFTDTQYF,TGCGCCAGCAGCCACCAAAAGTCGGACTTCACAGATACGCAGTATTTT
16,TRBV5-1,TRBJ2-1,TRBD2,NA,CASSWGTSGVYNEQFF,TGCGCCAGCAGCTGGGGGACTAGCGGGGTCTACAATGAGCAGTTCTTC
15,TRBV6-6,TRBJ2-7,NA,NA,CASTQDRGSSYEQYF,TGTGCCAGCACCCAAGACAGAGGCAGCTCCTACGAGCAGTACTTC
12,TRBV5-6,TRBJ2-1,NA,NA,CASSLEAGQQFF,TGTGCCAGCAGCTTAGAAGCGGGACAACAGTTCTTC
15,TRBV11-3,TRBJ2-3,NA,NA,CASSFAAASTDTQYF,TGTGCCAGCAGCTTTGCGGCGGCTAGCACAGATACGCAGTATTTT
14,TRBV5-5,TRBJ2-1,TRBD2,once,CASSPGGALGEQFF,TGTGCCAGCAGCCCCGGGGGGGCCTTAGGGGAGCAGTTCTTC
15,TRBV6-9,TRBJ2-5,TRBD1,NA,CASSQTDRHQETQYF,TGTGCCAGCAGTCAGACGGACAGGCATCAAGAGACCCAGTACTTC
14,TRBV5-1,TRBJ1-4,NA,once,CASSGSATNEKLFF,TGCGCCAGCAGTGGTTCGGCAACTAATGAAAAACTGTTTTTT
14,TRBV5-5,TRBJ2-1,TRBD1,NA,CASSWVGQDNEQFF,TGTGCCAGCAGCTGGGTGGGACAGGACAATGAGCAGTTCTTC
14,TRBV5-1,TRBJ1-1,TRBD1,once,CASSTGTENTEAFF,TGCGCCAGCAGCACCGGGACAGAGAACACTGAAGCTTTCTTT
14,TRBV5-6,TRBJ2-2,NA,NA,CASSLLTLAGELFF,TGTGCCAGCAGCTTGTTAACCCTTGCCGGGGAGCTGTTTTTT
14,TRBV7-6,TRBJ2-1,NA,NA,CASSLMSGNNEQFF,TGTGCCAGCAGCTTAATGTCTGGGAACAATGAGCAGTTCTTC
13,TRBV28,TRBJ1-1,NA,NA,CASSFRRNTEAFF,TGTGCCAGCAGTTTCCGCAGGAACACTGAAGCTTTCTTT
14,TRBV10-2,TRBJ2-4,NA,NA,CASRRDATKNIQYF,TGCGCCAGCCGCCGGGACGCAACCAAAAACATTCAGTACTTC
13,TRBV4-1,TRBJ1-2,NA,NA,CASSQARVDGYTF,TGCGCCAGCAGCCAAGCGAGGGTTGACGGCTACACCTTC
16,TRBV27,TRBJ2-7,TRBD2,NA,CASRGLAGVELNEQYF,TGTGCTAGCAGGGGACTAGCGGGAGTTGAGTTGAACGAGCAGTACTTC
14,TRBV6-1,TRBJ2-7,NA,NA,CASSGPDSSYEQYF,TGTGCCAGCAGTGGCCCGGACAGCTCCTACGAGCAGTACTTC
14,TRBV28,TRBJ1-1,NA,NA,CASSIGTFSTEAFF,TGTGCCAGCAGTATCGGGACTTTTAGCACTGAAGCTTTCTTT
15,TRBV2,TRBJ2-1,TRBD2,NA,CASSEGLAGGLEQFF,TGTGCCAGCAGTGAAGGGCTAGCGGGGGGTCTTGAGCAGTTCTTC
16,TRBV6-1,TRBJ1-5,NA,NA,CASSQGPVLSNQPQHF,TGTGCCAGCAGTCAAGGACCCGTCCTTAGCAATCAGCCCCAGCATTTT
13,TRBV9,TRBJ2-3,NA,NA,CASSVGAGDTQYF,TGTGCCAGCAGCGTAGGAGCGGGAGATACGCAGTATTTT
16,TRBV7-3,TRBJ2-1,NA,NA,CASSFDPGEFSDEQFF,TGTGCCAGCAGCTTCGACCCAGGCGAGTTCTCAGATGAGCAGTTCTTC
14,TRBV2,TRBJ2-7,NA,NA,CASKTVLGSYEQYF,TGTGCCAGCAAGACGGTCCTGGGCTCCTACGAGCAGTACTTC
15,TRBV27,TRBJ2-7,TRBD2,NA,CASSPLAGGSYEQYF,TGTGCCAGCAGTCCTCTGGCGGGGGGTTCCTACGAGCAGTACTTC
14,TRBV9,TRBJ1-1,NA,once,CASSPLVGFTEAFF,TGTGCCAGCAGCCCCCTGGTGGGTTTCACTGAAGCTTTCTTT
15,TRBV10-2,TRBJ2-1,TRBD1,NA,CASSEPGTGYNEQFF,TGCGCCAGCAGTGAGCCCGGGACAGGATACAATGAGCAGTTCTTC
18,TRBV11-3,TRBJ2-7,NA,NA,CASSLDPLTGIPPYEQYF,TGTGCCAGCAGCTTAGATCCCCTAACAGGAATCCCACCCTACGAGCAGTACTTC
15,TRBV27,TRBJ1-4,TRBD1,NA,CASSQDRGPNEKLFF,TGTGCCAGCAGTCAGGACAGGGGTCCTAATGAAAAACTGTTTTTT
16,TRBV10-2,TRBJ2-3,NA,NA,CASRGWGGARTDTQYF,TGCGCCAGCAGGGGGTGGGGGGGCGCGAGGACAGATACGCAGTATTTT
14,TRBV25-1,TRBJ2-7,TRBD1,NA,CASSEYQGAREQYF,TGTGCCAGCAGTGAATACCAGGGGGCGAGGGAGCAGTACTTC
15,TRBV6-5,TRBJ2-2,NA,NA,CASKPPRGRTGELFF,TGTGCCAGCAAACCTCCGAGGGGACGCACCGGGGAGCTGTTTTTT
13,TRBV5-4,TRBJ1-2,NA,many,CASSSPRDVGYTF,TGTGCCAGCAGCTCGCCCAGGGATGTAGGCTACACCTTC
13,TRBV6-1,TRBJ1-2,TRBD1,NA,CASSRDREDGYTF,TGTGCCAGCAGTCGGGACAGGGAGGATGGCTACACCTTC
13,TRBV7-3,TRBJ2-1,NA,NA,CASSLARYNEQFF,TGTGCCAGCAGCTTAGCTCGATACAATGAGCAGTTCTTC
11,TRBV2,TRBJ1-1,TRBD1,NA,CASGQGAEAFF,TGTGCCAGCGGACAGGGGGCTGAAGCTTTCTTT
17,TRBV11-3,TRBJ2-1,TRBD2,NA,CASSLDSSGAVYNEQFF,TGTGCCAGCAGCTTGGACTCTAGCGGGGCCGTGTACAATGAGCAGTTCTTC
17,TRBV28,TRBJ2-5,NA,NA,CASSPPLGRRRGETQYF,TGTGCCAGCAGCCCCCCGCTTGGACGTCGGAGGGGAGAGACCCAGTACTTC
13,TRBV28,TRBJ2-7,NA,NA,CASSPAQTYEQYF,TGTGCCAGCAGTCCAGCACAGACCTACGAGCAGTACTTC
14,TRBV11-3,TRBJ2-3,TRBD2,NA,CASSRLAGTDTQYF,TGTGCCAGCAGTCGGCTAGCGGGCACAGATACGCAGTATTTT
15,TRBV7-2,TRBJ1-5,TRBD1,NA,CASSWATGGNQPQHF,TGTGCCAGCAGCTGGGCGACAGGGGGCAATCAGCCCCAGCATTTT
12,TRBV30,TRBJ2-7,NA,NA,CAWSVGWGEQYF,TGTGCCTGGAGTGTAGGGTGGGGCGAGCAGTACTTC
12,TRBV7-2,TRBJ1-2,NA,NA,CASSSGAWGYTF,TGTGCCAGCAGCTCAGGGGCTTGGGGCTACACCTTC
14,TRBV4-1,TRBJ2-3,TRBD2,NA,CASSRTSAPDTQYF,TGCGCCAGCAGCCGGACTAGTGCCCCAGATACGCAGTATTTT
15,TRBV11-3,TRBJ2-2,TRBD1,NA,CASSQGQGAAGELFF,TGTGCCAGCAGCCAGGGACAGGGGGCGGCCGGGGAGCTGTTTTTT